A single sample gave rise to the 8 T cell receptor beta chains below, sequenced in a study of T cell responses to AZD1222 COVID-19 vaccine. The repertoire was sequenced with immunoSEQ multiplex PCR; TCRdb's copy has only in-frame clones and lacks some. Of roughly 100,000 clones listed, 85% to 90% are singletons. The sequencing here drew on peripheral blood, taken on day 0 of AZD1222 vaccination. These receptors originate from an adult in good health.

The chain has TRBV5-1 and TRBJ2-1; D may correspond to TRBD1 or TRBD2 (6 bases each). Germline lookup yields CDR1 SGHRS and CDR2 YFSETQ. V lost 0 bases and J lost 3, with 10 bases in between. CDR3 length: 15 amino acids. CDR3 amino acids: CASSLAGARYNEQFF. The CDR3 nucleotides read TGCGCCAGCAGCTTGGCGGGGGCGCGCTACAATGAGCAGTTCTTC.

The V gene is TRBV7-2, the J gene TRBJ1-6, with 11 bases aligning to TRBD1. Germline trimming cut 7 bases from V and 9 bases from J; bases unmatched to any gene: 5. Germline V lookup: CDR1 SGHTA, CDR2 FQGNSA. The CDR3 runs 14 residues. The CDR3 coding sequence is TGTGCCAGCAACCCGGGACAGGGGGTTTCACCCCTCCACTTT. Its protein is CASNPGQGVSPLHF.

The rearrangement links TRBV7-2 to TRBJ1-2; the match to TRBD1 covers 11 bases. Looked up from germline, CDR1 is SGHTA and CDR2 is FQGNSA. The CDR3 is 14 residues long. V lost 5 bases and J lost 2; bases outside the gene matches: 1. The CDR3 sequence: CASSRDRGNYGYTF. In DNA form, the CDR3 reads TGTGCCAGCAGCAGGGACAGGGGGAACTATGGCTACACCTTC.

This chain links TRBV29-1 with TRBJ2-1; no clear D. The CDR3 has 15 amino acids. V lost 4 bases to trimming and J lost 0 bases, with 13 bases between them. The V gene's germline CDR1 is SQVTM and CDR2 ANQGSEA. The CDR3 DNA sequence: TGCAGCGTTGGGACCGCCTACAGCTCCTACAATGAGCAGTTCTTC. It yields the protein CSVGTAYSSYNEQFF.

V is TRBV4-3 and J is TRBJ2-7, with TRBD2 as a possible D gene (6 bases). Germline CDR1 reads LGHNA; CDR2 reads YSLEER. The ends were cut back, 4 bases at V and 5 bases at J, with 18 bases in the middle. The CDR3 extends over 15 amino acids. CDR3 sequence reads: CASSPHHWGENEQYF. CDR3 in DNA: TGCGCCAGCAGCCCCCACCACTGGGGGGAGAACGAGCAGTACTTC.

This chain links TRBV9 with TRBJ1-3; D unresolved. V lost 4 bases and J 4 bases, leaving 18 bases between the germline ends. The CDR3 is 16 amino acids. Per germline, CDR1 SGDLS and CDR2 YYNGEE. For the CDR3, the DNA is TGTGCCAGCAGCCCGAGGAGTGAAGGGTCCGGAAACACCATATATTTT. It translates to CASSPRSEGSGNTIYF.

The rearrangement links TRBV9 to TRBJ2-7, with TRBD2 identical over 15 bases. V shed 4 bases, J shed 7 bases, and the junction held 6 bases outside the gene matches. The CDR3 is made up of 15 amino acids. Germline CDR1 reads SGDLS; CDR2 reads YYNGEE. The CDR3 sequence is CASSPRTSGRGEQYF. The CDR3 DNA follows: TGTGCCAGCAGCCCCCGGACTAGCGGGAGGGGTGAGCAGTACTTC. The full variable domain, with the rest looked up from reference TRBV9 and TRBJ2-7, is DSGVTQTPKHLITATGQRVTLRCSPRSGDLSVYWYQQSLDQGLQFLIQYYNGEERAKGNILERFSAQQFPDLHSELNLSSLELGDSALYFCASSPRTSGRGEQYFGPGTRLTVT.

The chain combines TRBV5-1 with TRBJ1-3; TRBD1 matches 7 bases. The ends lost 6 bases at V and 0 bases at J; junction bases unmatched: 15. The CDR3 has 18 amino acids. Germline CDR1 is SGHRS and CDR2 is YFSETQ. CDR3 sequence: CASKTAGTATTSGNTIYF. DNA of the CDR3: TGCGCCAGCAAAACCGCCGGGACAGCGACGACCTCTGGAAACACCATATATTTT.